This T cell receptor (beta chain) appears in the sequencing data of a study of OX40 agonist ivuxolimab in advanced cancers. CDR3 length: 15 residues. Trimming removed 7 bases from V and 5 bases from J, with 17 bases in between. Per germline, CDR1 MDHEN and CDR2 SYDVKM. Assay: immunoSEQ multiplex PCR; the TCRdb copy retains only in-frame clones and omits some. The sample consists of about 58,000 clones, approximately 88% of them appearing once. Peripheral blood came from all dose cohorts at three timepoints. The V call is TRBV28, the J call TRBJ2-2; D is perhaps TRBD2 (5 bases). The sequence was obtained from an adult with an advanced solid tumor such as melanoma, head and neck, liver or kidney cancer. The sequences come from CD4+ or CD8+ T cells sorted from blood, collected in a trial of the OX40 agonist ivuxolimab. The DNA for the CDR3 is TGTGCCAGCATTTCCATGGGAGAGGTAACCGGGGAGCTGTTTTTT. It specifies CASISMGEVTGELFF.